This TCR beta chain was recovered during a study of blood T cell repertoires in COVID-19. Background on the study: Specimens from acute and convalescent COVID-19 originated in the United States, Italy and Spain. Nucleic acid was either cDNA or gDNA, and it came from T cells, B-cell-depleted T cells, or PBMCs.

The CDR3 extends over 15 amino acids. Per germline, CDR1 MNHEY and CDR2 SMNVEV (reference sequence). J lost 4 bases, V lost 7 bases, and 5 bases had no gene match. Source study methods: Estimated nucleated cell counts came from reference gene primer amplification. Sequencing was performed with immunoSEQ multiplex PCR; in TCRdb, only in-frame clones are kept and a portion is missing. V and J calls and clone size are copied from that table; D and trimming were computed from the DNA. Among about 120,000 clones listed, approximately 80% were seen once. The chain uses TRBV27 and TRBJ1-5; 12 bases line up with TRBD1. Sequenced sample: peripheral blood. The sequence derives from a woman between 50 and 59 years old with acute or convalescent COVID-19. In DNA form, the CDR3 reads TGTGCCAGCAAACCGGGACAGGGGGCAAATCAGCCCCAGCATTTT. Translation: CASKPGQGANQPQHF.